This is a list of T cell receptor beta chains from one sample in a study of cytomegalovirus exposure and HLA in healthy donors. Clones were read by immunoSEQ multiplex PCR, and TCRdb kept only the in-frame ones, dropping some. This table holds about 140,000 clones, over 75% found once. The sample comprised PBMCs. The receptors here all came from a woman between 40 and 50 years old in good health and CMV-seronegative. CDR3s include the opening cysteine and the closing phenylalanine or tryptophan. D genes are given only for firm matches. The listing skips clone size in some rows; elsewhere it reads once, few, many or a size class.

>TRBV5-1|NA|NA|TRBJ2-5
TGCGCCAGCAGCCCTACACCTAGTTTTAGTGAGACCCAGTACTTC
CASSPTPSFSETQYF
>TRBV13|TRBD2|once|TRBJ2-7
TGTGCCAGCAGCCCAGGGGGACTAGCGGGAGACGAGCAGTACTTC
CASSPGGLAGDEQYF
>TRBV10-3|TRBD1|NA|TRBJ1-2
TGTGCCATCAGGAGGGAGACAGGGGATATCAATGGCTACACCTTC
CAIRRETGDINGYTF
>TRBV9|NA|once|TRBJ2-5
TGTGCCAGCAGCGTAGGCGGGACTCAAGAGACCCAGTACTTC
CASSVGGTQETQYF
>TRBV11-2|NA|once|TRBJ2-7
TGTGCCAGCAGCTTAGATCACACATCCTACGAGCAGTACTTC
CASSLDHTSYEQYF
>TRBV28|NA|NA|TRBJ2-7
TGTGCCAGCAGTTTAACCGGGTACGAGCAGTACTTC
CASSLTGYEQYF
>TRBV11-3|NA|NA|TRBJ1-1
TGTGCCAGCGGAATGCGGGATCAGGACACTGAAGCTTTCTTT
CASGMRDQDTEAFF
>TRBV28|NA|NA|TRBJ1-1
TGTGCCAGCAGTCAAACAGGGATCATGAACACTGAAGCTTTCTTT
CASSQTGIMNTEAFF
>TRBV4-3|NA|NA|TRBJ2-7
TGCGCCAGCAGCCAAGAACCGGGGGACGAGCAGTACTTC
CASSQEPGDEQYF
>TRBV7-8|NA|NA|TRBJ1-1
TGTGCCAGCAGCTTAAACACGAACACTGAAGCTTTCTTT
CASSLNTNTEAFF
>TRBV6-1|NA|NA|TRBJ1-2
TGTGCCAGCAGTGAAGCGGCCACAAGTGGCTACACCTTC
CASSEAATSGYTF
>TRBV11-3|TRBD2|NA|TRBJ2-1
TGTGCCAGCAGCTCGGGACTAGCGGGCCTGAGCTCCTACAATGAGCAGTTCTTC
CASSSGLAGLSSYNEQFF
>TRBV19|NA|NA|TRBJ2-7
TGTGCCAGCGTTGGCGGGACCGACGAGCAGTACTTC
CASVGGTDEQYF
>TRBV6-1|NA|NA|TRBJ2-2
TGTGCCAGCTGGGGGGTTTCCACCGGGGAGCTGTTTTTT
CASWGVSTGELFF
>TRBV7-9|NA|NA|TRBJ1-3
TGTGCCAGCAGCCTCCTCGGCGGGATTATCTCTGGAAACACCATATATTTT
CASSLLGGIISGNTIYF
>TRBV6-1|TRBD2|NA|TRBJ2-7
TGTGCCAGCAGCCGTAGCGGGGACTACGAGCAGTACTTC
CASSRSGDYEQYF
>TRBV6-5|TRBD1|NA|TRBJ1-2
TGTGCCAGCAGTTACTCAGGCAGGGGGTTGGACTATGGCTACACCTTC
CASSYSGRGLDYGYTF
>TRBV30|TRBD2|NA|TRBJ2-1
TGTGCCTGGAGTTTTGGCGGGAGCTCCATTGAGCAGTTCTTC
CAWSFGGSSIEQFF
>TRBV4-2|TRBD1|NA|TRBJ1-2
TGTGCCAGCAGCCCTGGACAGGGAGGTCGCTATGGCTACACCTTC
CASSPGQGGRYGYTF
>TRBV11-3|NA|NA|TRBJ2-5
TGTGCCAGCAGCTTAGCGGGAGAGCAAGAGACCCAGTACTTC
CASSLAGEQETQYF
>TRBV5-1|TRBD2|NA|TRBJ2-1
TGCGCCAGCAGCCAGGGACTACTCTACAATGAGCAGTTCTTC
CASSQGLLYNEQFF
>TRBV5-1|NA|NA|TRBJ2-3
TGCGCCAGCAGTTATGGAGCCACGGATACGCAGTATTTT
CASSYGATDTQYF
>TRBV6-5|NA|NA|TRBJ2-7
TGTGCCAGCAGTTACTCCGGGATGGCCTACGAGCAGTACTTC
CASSYSGMAYEQYF
>TRBV7-6|TRBD1|NA|TRBJ2-7
TGTGCCAGCAGCCTAACCGGGACAGGGTCCTACGAGCAGTACTTC
CASSLTGTGSYEQYF
>TRBV5-6|TRBD1|NA|TRBJ1-2
TGTGCCAGCAGCTCTGCGACAGGGGGAGACTATGGCTACACCTTC
CASSSATGGDYGYTF